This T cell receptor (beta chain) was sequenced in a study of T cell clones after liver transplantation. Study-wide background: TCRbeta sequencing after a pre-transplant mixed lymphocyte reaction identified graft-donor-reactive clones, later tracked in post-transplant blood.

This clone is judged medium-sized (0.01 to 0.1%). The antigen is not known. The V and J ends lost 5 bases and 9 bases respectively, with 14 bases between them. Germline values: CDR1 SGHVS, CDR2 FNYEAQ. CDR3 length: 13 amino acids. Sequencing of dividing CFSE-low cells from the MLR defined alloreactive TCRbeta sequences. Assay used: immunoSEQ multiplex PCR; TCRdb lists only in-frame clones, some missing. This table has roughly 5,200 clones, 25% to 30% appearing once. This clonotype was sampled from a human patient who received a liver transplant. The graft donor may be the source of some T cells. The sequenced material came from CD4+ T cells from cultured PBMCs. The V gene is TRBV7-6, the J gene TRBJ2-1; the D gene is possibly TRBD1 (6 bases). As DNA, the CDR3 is TGTGCCAGCAGCGTAACAGGGTTCGGTGAGCAGTTCTTC. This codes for CASSVTGFGEQFF. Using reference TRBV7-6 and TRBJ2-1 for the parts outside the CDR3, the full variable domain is GAGVSQSPRYKVTKRGQDVALRCDPISGHVSLYWYRQALGQGPEFLTYFNYEAQQDKSGLPNDRFSAERPEGSISTLTIQRTEQRDSAMYRCASSVTGFGEQFFGPGTRLTVL.